Listed below are T cell receptor beta chains from one sample, sequenced in a study of T cell changes during pregnancy in multiple sclerosis. Sequencing was performed with immunoSEQ multiplex PCR; in TCRdb, only in-frame clones are kept and a portion is missing. Of about 56,000 clones listed, about 90% are singletons. The sequenced sample was CD4+ T cells from peripheral blood mononuclear cells, obtained in the second trimester of pregnancy. The receptors stem from a female donor with multiple sclerosis, enrolled in a pregnancy study. CDR3s include the opening cysteine and the closing phenylalanine or tryptophan. The order of the fields is V gene, clone size, J gene, CDR3 protein. Only part of the rows carry a size: once, few, many, or a class if the clone is expanded.

TRBV19	.	TRBJ1-1	CASSIGSGGARRAFF
TRBV7-2	.	TRBJ2-7	CASSLSGGAVEQYF
TRBV5-1	.	TRBJ1-1	CASSLTGRDTEAFF
TRBV7-9	.	TRBJ1-2	CASSLASPSVGYTF
TRBV23-1	.	TRBJ2-2	CASSHPDRPNTGELFF
TRBV2	.	TRBJ1-5	CASSEPGSNQPQHF
TRBV5-1	.	TRBJ1-5	CASSLEGESNQPQHF
TRBV7-9	.	TRBJ2-5	CASSFLGRLEQETQYF
TRBV10-3	.	TRBJ2-3	CAISEPTGGRTDTQYF
TRBV7-2	.	TRBJ2-4	CASSRRDIQYF
TRBV7-3	.	TRBJ2-5	CASSLGSTETQYF
TRBV14	.	TRBJ2-1	CASSQLRLAGAYNEQFF
TRBV18	few	TRBJ1-1	CASSRGGNTEAFF
TRBV5-4	.	TRBJ1-4	CASSLTGVTTNEKLFF
TRBV5-1	.	TRBJ2-1	CASSPPRLADSSYNEQFF
TRBV5-6	.	TRBJ1-1	CASSGGQRNTEAFF
TRBV7-2	.	TRBJ2-7	CASSLLTEQYF
TRBV5-1	.	TRBJ2-5	CASSSEGTGGREQYF
TRBV7-2	.	TRBJ2-7	CASSLVFTGNYEQYF
TRBV29-1	.	TRBJ2-3	CSVVWRGRTNTQYF
TRBV4-1	.	TRBJ2-2	CASSQRRSGGAGELFF
TRBV6-1	.	TRBJ1-4	CASSGGGEATNEKLFF
TRBV10-3	.	TRBJ1-6	CAISSQGSKNNSPLHF
TRBV19	.	TRBJ1-1	CASRPRTGKNTEAFF
TRBV7-7	.	TRBJ2-5	CASSPRGKETQYF
TRBV6-1	.	TRBJ2-7	CASSMDKYEQYF
TRBV6-1	.	TRBJ1-1	CASSVPGGKAFF